The clone carrying this TCR beta chain was detected ten times or more. Its antigen is unidentified. This specimen belongs to a study of post-analysis software for immune sequencing data. The ends lost 0 bases at V and 4 bases at J; junction bases unmatched: 9. Germline CDR1 is DFQATT and CDR2 is SNEGSKA (reference sequence). The CDR3 consists of 16 residues. General study points: Patients had higher frequencies than controls of five or six TRBV segments, including TRBV5-6, TRBV5-1 and TRBV20-1. Significantly lower normalized Chao1 diversity was found in patients with multiple sclerosis relative to controls. Strong co-clustering by F measure was evident for samples that had been prepared in the same batch.

Carried by the TCR beta cDNA libraries were unique molecular identifiers. T cells numbering roughly 1 to 10 million yielded 450,000 to 500,000 cDNA molecules. TCRdb re-called the PCR reads with MiXCR, one entry per CDR3 protein. This sample carries about 540,000 distinct CDR3 sequences, 30% to 40% of them seen once, and the ten largest clones take around 5.9%. The receptor was derived from a girl aged 2 to 17 with multiple sclerosis. The V call is TRBV20-1, the J call TRBJ2-5; 9 nucleotides align to TRBD2. The sequenced sample consisted of blood. CDR3 sequence: CSARDQTSGLGETQYF. As DNA, the CDR3 is TGCAGTGCTAGAGACCAGACTAGCGGTTTAGGAGAGACCCAGTACTTC.